These T cell receptor beta chains were read from a single sample in a study of blood T cell repertoires in COVID-19. Clones were read by immunoSEQ multiplex PCR, and TCRdb kept only the in-frame ones, dropping some. The repertoire holds some 100,000 clones, around four fifths seen once, with approximately 29% in the top ten. Input material: peripheral blood. These receptors were collected from a man aged 65-85 years with active or convalescent COVID-19. CDR3s include the opening cysteine and the closing phenylalanine or tryptophan. The order of the fields is clone size, V gene, D gene, J gene, CDR3 DNA, CDR3 protein. A D gene is named only where the DNA matches it firmly. Clone size is stated in some rows and not others, as once, few, many or a class when expanded.

abundance: -; v_gene: TRBV18; d_gene: -; j_gene: TRBJ2-1; CDR3nt: TGTGCCAGCTCACCAGTTTCACTAGTTCCCTACAATGAGCAGTTCTTC; CDR3aa: CASSPVSLVPYNEQFF
abundance: -; v_gene: TRBV27; d_gene: -; j_gene: TRBJ1-1; CDR3nt: TGTGCCAGCAGTTTTGTACAGGCCCCTTATGAAGCTTTCTTT; CDR3aa: CASSFVQAPYEAFF
abundance: -; v_gene: TRBV18; d_gene: -; j_gene: TRBJ1-4; CDR3nt: TGTGCCAGCTCACCAAGCGGGGCAACTAATGAAAAACTGTTTTTT; CDR3aa: CASSPSGATNEKLFF
abundance: -; v_gene: TRBV4-3; d_gene: -; j_gene: TRBJ2-1; CDR3nt: TGCGCCAGCAGCCAAGATGGAGGGAGATACAATGAGCAGTTCTTC; CDR3aa: CASSQDGGRYNEQFF
abundance: -; v_gene: TRBV9; d_gene: -; j_gene: TRBJ2-7; CDR3nt: TGTGCCAGCAGCGCCGGGGGTACCCGGTCCTACGAGCAGTACTTC; CDR3aa: CASSAGGTRSYEQYF
abundance: -; v_gene: TRBV27; d_gene: TRBD1; j_gene: TRBJ2-1; CDR3nt: TGTGCCAGCTCACGGGACAGGGTTGAGCAGTTCTTC; CDR3aa: CASSRDRVEQFF
abundance: -; v_gene: TRBV13; d_gene: TRBD2; j_gene: TRBJ2-3; CDR3nt: TGTGCCAGCACCTACCGGCAGCGGGGCTTAGATACGCAGTATTTT; CDR3aa: CASTYRQRGLDTQYF
abundance: few; v_gene: TRBV6-1; d_gene: TRBD2; j_gene: TRBJ2-3; CDR3nt: TGTGCCAGCAGTGAAATGAGGGGACTAGCGGGGTACACAGATACGCAGTATTTT; CDR3aa: CASSEMRGLAGYTDTQYF
abundance: -; v_gene: TRBV20-1; d_gene: TRBD2; j_gene: TRBJ2-1; CDR3nt: TGCAGTGCTAGTTATCGTCCTAGCGGGAGCTCCTACAATGAGCAGTTCTTC; CDR3aa: CSASYRPSGSSYNEQFF
abundance: -; v_gene: TRBV30; d_gene: TRBD2; j_gene: TRBJ2-1; CDR3nt: TGTGCCTGGAGTGTAGCTGGCGGGGGGCTCTACAATGAGCAGTTCTTC; CDR3aa: CAWSVAGGGLYNEQFF
abundance: -; v_gene: TRBV14; d_gene: TRBD2; j_gene: TRBJ2-1; CDR3nt: TGTGCCAGCAGCCAGCTCGGGACTAGCGGGAGCAGTGAGCAGTTCTTC; CDR3aa: CASSQLGTSGSSEQFF
abundance: -; v_gene: TRBV5-5; d_gene: -; j_gene: TRBJ1-3; CDR3nt: TGTGCCAGCAGCCTGGAGCCGGGGGGAAACACCATATATTTT; CDR3aa: CASSLEPGGNTIYF
abundance: -; v_gene: TRBV9; d_gene: TRBD2; j_gene: TRBJ2-1; CDR3nt: TGTGCCAGCAGCGTAGTTCCAGCGGGGAACAATGAGCAGTTCTTC; CDR3aa: CASSVVPAGNNEQFF
abundance: once; v_gene: TRBV19; d_gene: TRBD1; j_gene: TRBJ1-1; CDR3nt: TGTGCCAGTAGTCAACAGGGGGAGGACACTGAAGCTTTCTTT; CDR3aa: CASSQQGEDTEAFF
abundance: -; v_gene: TRBV4-3; d_gene: -; j_gene: TRBJ2-1; CDR3nt: TGCGCCAGCAGTCAACTAGGACTTGCGTCCTACAATGAGCAGTTCTTC; CDR3aa: CASSQLGLASYNEQFF
abundance: few; v_gene: TRBV4-1; d_gene: TRBD1; j_gene: TRBJ1-1; CDR3nt: TGCGCCAGCAGCCCCAGGCCAGGGGGGAACACTGAAGCTTTCTTT; CDR3aa: CASSPRPGGNTEAFF
abundance: -; v_gene: TRBV7-9; d_gene: TRBD2; j_gene: TRBJ2-5; CDR3nt: TGTGCCAGCAGCTTATCGCCCCCTAGCGGGGGGGAGACCCAGTACTTC; CDR3aa: CASSLSPPSGGETQYF